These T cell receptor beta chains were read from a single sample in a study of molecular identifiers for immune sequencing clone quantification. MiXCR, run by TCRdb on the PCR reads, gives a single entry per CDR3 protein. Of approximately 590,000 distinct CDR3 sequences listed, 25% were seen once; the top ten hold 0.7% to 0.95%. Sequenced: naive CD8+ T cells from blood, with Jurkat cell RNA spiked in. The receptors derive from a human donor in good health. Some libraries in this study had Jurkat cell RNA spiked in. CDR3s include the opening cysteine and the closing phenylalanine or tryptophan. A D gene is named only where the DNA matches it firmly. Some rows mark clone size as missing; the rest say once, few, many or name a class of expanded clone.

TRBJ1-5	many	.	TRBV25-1	CASSVGSGQPQHF	TGTGCCAGCAGTGTAGGGTCCGGGCAGCCCCAGCATTTT
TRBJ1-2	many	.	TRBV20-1	CSARSTEVNYGYTF	TGCAGTGCTAGATCGACAGAAGTTAACTATGGCTACACCTTC
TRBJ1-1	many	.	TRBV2	CASSEALGAFF	TGTGCCAGCAGTGAAGCGCTTGGAGCTTTCTTT
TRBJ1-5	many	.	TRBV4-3	CASSQDPQDRYGNQPQHF	TGCGCCAGCAGCCAAGATCCCCAGGACCGCTATGGCAATCAGCCCCAGCATTTT
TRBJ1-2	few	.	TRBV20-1	CSASGTPTGLGYTF	TGCAGTGCTAGTGGGACCCCCACAGGGTTAGGCTACACCTTC
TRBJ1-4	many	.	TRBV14	CASSQAGQPSEKLFF	TGTGCCAGCAGCCAAGCTGGCCAGCCGTCCGAAAAACTGTTTTTT
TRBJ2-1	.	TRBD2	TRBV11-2	CASSLVAGGPNEQFF	TGTGCCAGCAGCTTAGTAGCGGGGGGCCCCAATGAGCAGTTCTTC
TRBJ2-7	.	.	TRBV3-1	CASSQVGPASYEQYF	TGTGCCAGCAGCCAGGTAGGACCAGCCAGCTACGAGCAGTACTTC
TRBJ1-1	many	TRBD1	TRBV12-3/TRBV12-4	CANTQGGVTTEAFF	TGTGCCAATACCCAGGGGGGGGTGACGACTGAAGCTTTCTTT
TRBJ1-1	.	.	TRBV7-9	CASSVGTSEAFF	TGTGCCAGCAGCGTGGGGACAAGTGAAGCTTTCTTT
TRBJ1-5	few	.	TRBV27	CASSFSGGNQPQHF	TGTGCCAGCAGTTTTTCTGGAGGGAATCAGCCCCAGCATTTT
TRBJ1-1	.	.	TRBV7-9	CASSQTPGHHEAFF	TGTGCCAGCAGCCAAACCCCGGGACACCATGAAGCTTTCTTT
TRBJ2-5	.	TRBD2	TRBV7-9	CASIDSTAGYQAPQSF	TGTGCCAGCATCGACTCTACAGCGGGGTACCAAGCGCCCCAGTCCTTC
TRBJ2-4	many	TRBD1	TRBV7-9	CASSAETGALLNIQYF	TGTGCCAGCAGCGCGGAGACAGGGGCCCTTTTAAACATTCAGTACTTC
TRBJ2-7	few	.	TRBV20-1	CSAINRDRAYEQYF	TGCAGTGCTATAAACCGGGACCGGGCGTACGAGCAGTACTTC
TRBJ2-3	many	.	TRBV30	CAWSEARLSTDTQYF	TGTGCCTGGAGTGAGGCGCGGCTCAGCACAGATACGCAGTATTTT
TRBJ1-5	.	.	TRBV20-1	CSARNPDSNQPQHF	TGCAGTGCTAGGAACCCTGATAGCAATCAGCCCCAGCATTTT
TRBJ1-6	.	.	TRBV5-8	CASSPTGMGDLNSPLHF	TGTGCCAGCAGCCCAACCGGGATGGGGGACCTGAATTCACCCCTCCACTTT
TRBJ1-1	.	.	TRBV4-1	CASSQATGYTEAFF	TGCGCCAGCAGCCAGGCCACAGGGTACACTGAAGCTTTCTTT
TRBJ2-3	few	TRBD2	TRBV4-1	CASSQLLQLAGLTDTQYF	TGCGCCAGCAGCCAACTCCTGCAACTAGCGGGCCTCACAGATACGCAGTATTTT
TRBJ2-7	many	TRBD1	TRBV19	CASSPGTGSSYEQYF	TGTGCCAGCAGCCCCGGGACAGGGAGCTCCTACGAGCAGTACTTC
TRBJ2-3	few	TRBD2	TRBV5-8	CASSPHGGVTQYF	TGTGCCAGCAGCCCCCATGGGGGGGTTACGCAGTATTTT
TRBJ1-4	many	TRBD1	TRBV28	CASSNPGGEKLFF	TGTGCCAGCAGTAACCCAGGGGGTGAAAAACTGTTTTTT
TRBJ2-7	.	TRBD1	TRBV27	CASGWTGGPYEQYF	TGTGCCAGCGGCTGGACAGGGGGTCCCTACGAGCAGTACTTC
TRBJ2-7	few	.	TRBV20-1	CSATKTSYYEQYF	TGCAGTGCTACAAAAACTAGCTACTACGAGCAGTACTTC
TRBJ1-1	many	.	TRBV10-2	CASNWSGNTEAFF	TGCGCCAGCAATTGGTCTGGGAACACTGAAGCTTTCTTT
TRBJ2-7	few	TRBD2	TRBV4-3	CASSPYPGGAYEQYF	TGCGCCAGCAGCCCCTACCCGGGGGGTGCCTACGAGCAGTACTTC
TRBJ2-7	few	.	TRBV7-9	CASSLVLGNAEQYF	TGTGCCAGCAGCTTAGTTTTGGGGAACGCCGAGCAGTACTTC
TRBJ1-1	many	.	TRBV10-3	CAISDLLAEAFF	TGTGCCATCAGTGATCTGTTAGCTGAAGCTTTCTTT
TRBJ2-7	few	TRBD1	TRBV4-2	CASSQEGTVYTYEQYF	TGTGCCAGCAGCCAAGAAGGGACAGTTTACACCTACGAGCAGTACTTC